The 16 T cell receptor beta chains below come from one sample, sequenced in a study of blood T cell repertoires in COVID-19. Measured with immunoSEQ multiplex PCR; TCRdb has only the in-frame clones, and not every one. The sample has 150,000 or so clones; 80% to 85% are singletons. The specimen sequenced was peripheral blood. The receptors here all came from a woman aged 55-69 years with acute or convalescent COVID-19.

The chain recombines TRBV30 with TRBJ1-1; D gene unclear. Trimming took 0 bases from V and 1 from J, leaving 6 bases between them. From germline, CDR1 is GTSNPN and CDR2 SVGIG (reference sequence). The CDR3 is 13 amino acids. The DNA of the CDR3 is TGTGCCTGGAGTGTACTTGCGAACACTGAAGCTTTCTTT. This sequence encodes CAWSVLANTEAFF.

V usage is TRBV3-1 (or the pseudogene TRBV3-2) and J usage is TRBJ1-2; tentative D call: TRBD1 (6 bases). CDR1 and CDR2 from the germline V gene are LGHDT and YNNKEL (reference sequence). Trimming cost V 0 bases and J 4 bases, with 12 bases left between them. The CDR3 length is 15 residues. DNA for the CDR3: TGTGCCAGCAGCCAAGATCAGGGGCTTATCTATGGCTACACCTTC. Translation gives CASSQDQGLIYGYTF.

This chain connects TRBV9 to TRBJ2-5, with 9 bases fitting TRBD2. The trim removed 3 bases at V and 4 bases at J, leaving 1 base unmatched. CDR1 and CDR2 from the germline V gene are SGDLS and YYNGEE. The CDR3 is made up of 13 amino acids. CDR3 in amino acids: CASSGAGGETQYF. CDR3 in DNA: TGTGCCAGCAGCGGAGCGGGAGGAGAGACCCAGTACTTC.

This sequence joins TRBV7-2 and TRBJ2-1; 8 nucleotides align to TRBD1. Per germline, CDR1 SGHTA and CDR2 FQGNSA. CDR3 length equals 18 residues. Trimming at V came to 2 bases and at J to 6 bases, leaving 15 bases not matched to a gene. The CDR3 bases are TGTGCCAGCAGCTTAACCGGACAGAACCCCAGGGGGCTCAATGAGCAGTTCTTC. Protein product: CASSLTGQNPRGLNEQFF.

In its sample, this clone was seen a few times. A read error may produce the germline difference seen at one junction end. The chain links TRBV7-7 to TRBJ2-3, with 8 bases fitting TRBD2. CDR3 size: 18 residues. Germline CDR1 is SSHAT and CDR2 is FNYEAQ (reference sequence). The DNA of the CDR3 is TGTGCTAGCAGCTTAGCGCCTCGGGCGGGGGGCCACACAGATACGCAGTATTTT. This codes for CASSLAPRAGGHTDTQYF.

This clone was found a few times. V and J are TRBV2 and TRBJ2-7, with a weak D call TRBD1 (5 bases). The CDR3 sequence is 14 residues long. Germline CDR1 SNHLY, CDR2 FYNNEI. With 4 bases removed from V and 3 bases from J, the gap between germline ends came to 13 bases. The CDR3 loop reads CASSAVRVSYEQYF. The CDR3 region has the DNA TGTGCCAGCAGTGCGGTCAGGGTGAGCTACGAGCAGTACTTC.

CDR3 amino acids: CASSLTGGGTYEQYF. Here the CDR3 DNA reads TGTGCCAGCAGCTTGACAGGGGGAGGGACCTACGAGCAGTACTTC. This chain connects TRBV7-2 to TRBJ2-7, with TRBD1 matching over 9 bases. This CDR3 comprises 15 residues. Germline-derived CDR1 and CDR2 are SGHTA and FQGNSA. J gave up 2 bases and V 3 bases, and 5 bases lay outside the gene matches.

This sequence joins TRBV12-3 or TRBV12-4 and TRBJ2-2; D is unresolved. The CDR3 consists of 13 residues. Deletions cut 3 bases from V and 5 bases from J, with 7 bases between. The CDR3, as DNA: TGTGCCAGCAGTTTGTACGGGACCGGGGAGCTGTTTTTT. Translated, it gives CASSLYGTGELFF.

The chain's CDR3 is CAWSGNYGYTF. CDR3 coding DNA: TGTGCCTGGAGCGGGAACTATGGCTACACCTTC. The chain uses TRBV30 and TRBJ1-2; D is unresolved. The V and J ends lost 3 bases and 2 bases respectively, with 4 bases between them. Germline assignment: CDR1 GTSNPN and CDR2 SVGIG (reference sequence). The CDR3 has 11 amino acids.

The chain joins TRBV19 to TRBJ1-2; 9 nucleotides align to TRBD1. The ends lost 6 bases at V and 6 bases at J; junction bases unmatched: 8. The CDR3 runs 14 residues. Germline V gene lookup returns CDR1 LNHDA and CDR2 SQIVND (reference sequence). The CDR3 loop is CASSQGQGGNGYTF. The DNA for the CDR3 is TGTGCCAGTAGCCAGGGACAGGGAGGGAATGGCTACACCTTC.

The chain joins TRBV6-5 to TRBJ1-4; D gene ambiguous. Germline V gene data show CDR1 as MNHEY and CDR2 as SVGAGI. V was clipped by 6 bases and J by 3 bases, with 11 bases between them. This CDR3 spans 14 amino acids. CDR3 sequence: CASRVRGSNEKLFF. The CDR3 DNA is TGTGCCAGCAGGGTTCGGGGTTCTAATGAAAAACTGTTTTTT.

The rearrangement links TRBV28 to TRBJ2-2, with a tentative D call TRBD1 (6 bases). Germline CDR1 MDHEN, CDR2 SYDVKM. Trimming took off 5 bases at V and 6 bases at J, with 13 bases between the two ends. The CDR3 spans 14 residues. DNA of the CDR3: TGTGCCAGCAGTCCTCCCCACAGGGCCGGGGAGCTGTTTTTT. It encodes CASSPPHRAGELFF.

The chain is built from TRBV12-3 or TRBV12-4 and TRBJ2-1; no clear D gene. V was clipped by 6 bases and J by 2 bases, with 8 bases between them. This CDR3 is 13 amino acids long. CDR3 DNA: TGTGCCAGCAGCCCCCCTGCCTACAATGAGCAGTTCTTC. Amino acid sequence: CASSPPAYNEQFF.

This clone was seen a handful of times. The V gene is TRBV3-1 (or the pseudogene TRBV3-2), the J gene TRBJ1-1, with no clear D. From germline, CDR1 is LGHDT and CDR2 YNNKEL (reference sequence). CDR3 length: 16 amino acids. V lost 2 bases and J 0 bases, leaving 13 bases between the germline ends. The DNA of the CDR3 is TGTGCCAGCAGCCAACCCCGAGCCGGTCTGAACACTGAAGCTTTCTTT. Translation gives CASSQPRAGLNTEAFF.

The chain recombines TRBV27 with TRBJ1-3, with 9 bases matching TRBD1. The V gene's germline CDR1 is MNHEY and CDR2 SMNVEV (reference sequence). The CDR3 has 16 amino acids. The junction had 9 bases not matched to a gene; V was cut back by 5 bases and J by 4 bases. The CDR3 DNA reads as TGTGCCAGCAGTCGCGGGACAGGGTACAAAGGAAACACCATATATTTT. This sequence encodes CASSRGTGYKGNTIYF.

The chain recombines TRBV7-8 with TRBJ2-1, with TRBD2 matching 8 bases. With 5 bases clipped from V and 7 bases from J, the junction kept 10 bases outside the gene matches. Per germline, CDR1 SGHVS and CDR2 FQNEAQ. The CDR3 sequence is 15 residues long. CDR3 bases: TGTGCCAGCAGCGTATCCGGGACTAGTAGTAATGAGCAGTTCTTC. Its translation is CASSVSGTSSNEQFF.